One and the same sample provided the 19 T cell receptor beta chains below, sequenced in a study of read filtering for tumor transcriptome and immune sequencing. The library was built from 400 to 500 ng RNA with molecular barcoded adaptors for alpha/delta and beta/gamma chains. TCRdb reprocessed the reads via MiXCR and lists one record per CDR3 protein. Among 130,000 or so distinct CDR3 sequences listed, approximately 13% were seen once. Sequencing used a population of CD138-negative cells sorted from bone marrow. These receptor sequences come from a donor aged 40 or over with multiple myeloma.

This clonotype appeared many times. The chain is built from TRBV3-1 and TRBJ2-6; D uncertain. CDR1 and CDR2 (germline): LGHDT, YNNKEL (reference sequence). The CDR3 spans 14 residues. The V and J ends lost 5 bases and 0 bases respectively, with 5 bases between them. The chain's CDR3 is CASSYISGANVLTF. CDR3 coding DNA: TGTGCCAGCAGCTATATCTCTGGGGCCAACGTCCTGACTTTC.

The sample holds many counts of this clonotype. The chain employs TRBV5-1 and TRBJ2-2; the match to TRBD1 covers 8 bases. Losses at the gene ends were 3 bases for V and 5 bases for J; bases not matched to a gene: 9. Germline lookup yields CDR1 SGHRS and CDR2 YFSETQ. This CDR3 contains 16 residues. The CDR3 here is CASSSFGQGRTGELFF. The DNA of the CDR3 is TGCGCCAGCAGCTCCTTCGGACAGGGAAGGACCGGGGAGCTGTTTTTT. The full variable domain, completed using reference TRBV5-1 and TRBJ2-2, is KAGVTQTPRYLIKTRGQQVTLSCSPISGHRSVSWYQQTPGQGLQFLFEYFSETQRNKGNFPGRFSGRQFSNSRSEMNVSTLELGDSALYLCASSSFGQGRTGELFFGEGSRLTVL.

This clonotype occurred many times. V and J are TRBV18 and TRBJ1-6; 9 bases agree with TRBD1. Germline CDR1 reads KGHSH; CDR2 reads LQKENI. The V gene end was trimmed by 6 bases and the J gene end by 10 bases; junction bases not matched to a gene: 13. The CDR3 contains 16 residues. This CDR3 reads CASSTDGTGNGSPLHF. In DNA, the CDR3 is TGTGCCAGCTCTACCGACGGGACAGGGAACGGGTCACCCCTCCACTTT.

The V and J genes are TRBV11-2 and TRBJ2-2; no firm D call. The V and J ends lost 1 base and 4 bases respectively, with 7 bases between them. This CDR3 spans 14 amino acids. Looked up from germline, CDR1 is SGHAT and CDR2 is FQNNGV. CDR3 protein: CASSLASGTGELFF. CDR3 DNA: TGTGCCAGCAGCTTAGCGTCAGGCACCGGGGAGCTGTTTTTT.

This clonotype was recorded at least ten times. This rearrangement joins TRBV7-8 to TRBJ2-1, with D uncertain. This CDR3 is built from 13 residues. Trimming pared 7 bases from V and 6 bases from J, leaving 13 bases between. CDR1 is SGHVS, CDR2 FQNEAQ, per germline. The CDR3 region has the DNA TGTGCCAGCACCCCGGCTTGGAGCAATGAGCAGTTCTTC. Translated, it gives CASTPAWSNEQFF.

This clonotype was seen more than once but under ten times. The rearrangement links TRBV4-3 to TRBJ1-1, with D maybe TRBD1 (5 bases). Deletions cut 2 bases from V and 0 bases from J, with 16 bases between. This CDR3 spans 17 amino acids. Germline values: CDR1 LGHNA, CDR2 YSLEER. The CDR3 region has the DNA TGCGCCAGCAGCCAAAATCGGGGGGGGAGGCTGAACACTGAAGCTTTCTTT. It translates to CASSQNRGGRLNTEAFF.

This clonotype was seen repeatedly, ten times or more. The chain combines TRBV6-2 or TRBV6-3 with TRBJ2-1; TRBD1 or TRBD2 may be the D gene (5 bases each). The CDR3 is 15 amino acids. Trimming removed 6 bases at V and 0 bases at J, with 12 bases between. Germline V lookup: CDR1 MNHEY, CDR2 SVGEGT. CDR3 in amino acids: CASRAGTSSYNEQFF. In DNA, the CDR3 is TGTGCCAGCAGAGCCGGGACGTCCTCCTACAATGAGCAGTTCTTC.

The CDR3, as DNA: TGCGCCAGCAGCCAAGGTCATCACGGCCTCGACACTGAAGCTTTCTTT. It encodes CASSQGHHGLDTEAFF. The chain combines TRBV4-1 with TRBJ1-1; no definite D call. The CDR3 runs to 16 residues. Trimming took 1 base from V and 3 from J, leaving 15 bases between them. Germline CDR1 reads MGHRA; CDR2 reads YSYEKL.

This clonotype was observed at least ten times. The CDR3, as DNA: TGCAGCGTTTGGGCCGACAGGAGAAACACTGAAGCTTTCTTT. This gives the protein CSVWADRRNTEAFF. The chain carries TRBV29-1 and TRBJ1-1; possible D gene TRBD1, 6 bases. Trimming stripped 5 bases from V and 2 bases from J, with 15 bases between. CDR3 length: 14 amino acids. From germline, CDR1 is SQVTM and CDR2 ANQGSEA.

This clonotype was counted between two and nine times. V is TRBV7-2 and J is TRBJ1-2, with 8 nucleotides matching TRBD1. Germline values: CDR1 SGHTA, CDR2 FQGNSA. V shed 3 bases, J shed 5 bases, and the junction held 8 bases outside the gene matches. The CDR3 is 15 residues long. The CDR3 nucleotides are TGTGCCAGCAGCTTGGTCGGGACAGGCATTTATGGCTACACCTTC. It encodes CASSLVGTGIYGYTF.

This clonotype was observed at least ten times. CDR3 sequence reads: CAARTIDTEAFF. The CDR3 DNA sequence: TGTGCCGCCAGGACGATCGACACTGAAGCTTTCTTT. V is TRBV10-3 and J is TRBJ1-1; D uncertain. Looked up from germline, CDR1 is ENHRY and CDR2 is SYGVKD. Deletions cut 11 bases from V and 3 bases from J, with 13 bases between. The length of the CDR3 is 12 residues.

In regard to this clonotype: A much larger clone lies a single base off, so this may be a read error. The chain is built from TRBV14 and TRBJ2-1; no firm D call. Germline V gene lookup returns CDR1 SGHDN and CDR2 FVKESK. The CDR3 is 14 amino acids. Trimming left V 0 bases short and J 10 bases short, with 13 bases between. In DNA form, the CDR3 reads TGTGCCAGCAGCCAAGATGATAGCACCCCAGAGCAGTTCTTC. Amino acids: CASSQDDSTPEQFF. Based on the CDR3 plus reference TRBV14 and TRBJ2-1, the full variable domain is EAGVTQFPSHSVIEKGQTVTLRCDPISGHDNLYWYRRVMGKEIKFLLHFVKESKQDESGMPNNRFLAERTGGTYSTLKVQPAELEDSGVYFCASSQDDSTPEQFFGPGTRLTVL.

This clonotype was found a few times. Just one base apart from a much larger clone, this may be a read error. The chain joins TRBV18 to TRBJ2-1; D is unclear. Germline CDR1 is KGHSH and CDR2 is LQKENI. The CDR3 consists of 14 residues. The CDR3 region has the DNA TGTGCCAGCTCACCATCGGCCCCTAACAAGGAGCAGTTCTTC. Translating gives CASSPSAPNKEQFF.

The rearrangement uses TRBV20-1 and TRBJ2-5; D gene unclear. CDR1 and CDR2 (germline): DFQATT, SNEGSKA (reference sequence). CDR3 length: 11 residues. V dropped 3 bases and J dropped 3 bases, with 5 bases sitting between them. The CDR3 DNA is TGCAGTGCTAGTGGGGAAGAGACCCAGTACTTC. Protein: CSASGEETQYF.

At least ten counts were recorded for this clonotype. The rearrangement uses TRBV12-3 or TRBV12-4 and TRBJ1-1, with D perhaps matching TRBD1 (6 bases). The V end was cut by 5 bases, the J end by 14 bases, with 21 bases between. The CDR3 extends over 13 amino acids. Here the CDR3 reads CASSLRQAGGVFF. CDR3 nucleotides: TGTGCCAGCAGTCTACGACAGGCTGGGGGTGTCTTCTTT.

This chain uses TRBV12-3 or TRBV12-4 with TRBJ1-5; D unresolved. V was trimmed by 6 bases and J by 4 bases, leaving 7 bases between them. This CDR3 has 12 residues. The CDR3 protein is CASRFGNQPQHF. The CDR3 DNA is TGTGCCAGCAGGTTTGGTAATCAGCCCCAGCATTTT.

Many counts were recorded for this clonotype. This chain links TRBV6-5 with TRBJ2-3, with a tentative D call TRBD2 (5 bases). This CDR3 region has 15 residues. Trimming stripped 3 bases from V and 4 bases from J, with 14 bases between. CDR1 and CDR2 from the germline V gene are MNHEY and SVGAGI. The CDR3 DNA follows: TGTGCCAGCAGTTATAAGGGAGTGGTCGCAGATACGCAGTATTTT. Translating gives CASSYKGVVADTQYF.

The V and J genes are TRBV29-1 and TRBJ1-5; D ambiguous. Germline V gives CDR1 SQVTM, CDR2 ANQGSEA. CDR3 length: 17 amino acids. Trimming stripped 7 bases from V and 0 bases from J, with 22 bases between. Written as DNA, the CDR3 is TGCAGCGCCCTAGTCGGGCCCGACCCTTATAGCAATCAGCCCCAGCATTTT. It translates to CSALVGPDPYSNQPQHF.

This clonotype was detected many times. The CDR3 nucleotides are TGCGCCAGCAGCCAACGGACAGGGGTCACTGAAGCTTTCTTT. Protein product: CASSQRTGVTEAFF. V and J are TRBV5-1 and TRBJ1-1; 9 bases are a match to TRBD1. CDR1 and CDR2 (germline): SGHRS, YFSETQ. The trim removed 4 bases at V and 4 bases at J, leaving 5 bases unmatched. This CDR3 has 14 residues.